Listed here are 29 T cell receptor beta chains from one sample, sequenced in a study of Graves' ophthalmopathy and Graves' hyperthyroidism. Amplified material comprised TCR beta CDR3 regions derived from RNA transcripts. Following a first-round RT-PCR that used HTBI primers, a second-round multiplex PCR was carried out. Each CDR3 protein gets one entry after TCRdb re-called the multiplex PCR reads with MiXCR. The sample lists about half a million distinct CDR3 sequences, 14% occurring once. The sample consisted of blood. The receptors come from a woman aged 30 to 39 with Graves' ophthalmopathy.

This clonotype appeared once. This sequence joins TRBV3-1 and TRBJ2-7; possibly TRBD2 for D (6 bases). Trimming shortened V by 7 bases and J by 10 bases, and 14 bases separated the two germline ends. CDR1 is LGHDT, CDR2 YNNKEL, per germline (reference sequence). There are 11 residues in the CDR3. CDR3 sequence (DNA): TGTGCCAGCATCCTTTCGGGGGATCAGTACTTC. Residues: CASILSGDQYF.

At least ten counts were recorded for this clonotype. The junction differs from germline at one of its ends, possibly a read error. This rearrangement joins TRBV19 to TRBJ1-2; 12 bases fit TRBD1. Germline V gene sequence: CDR1 LNHDA, CDR2 SQIVND (reference sequence). The CDR3 runs 13 residues. Written as DNA, the CDR3 is TGTGCCAGTACCCGGGACAGGGGGCCTGGCCACACCTTC. Residues: CASTRDRGPGHTF.

This clonotype has a count of ten or more. The rearrangement uses TRBV14 and TRBJ2-7; the D gene is possibly TRBD2 (5 bases). CDR1 is SGHDN, CDR2 FVKESK, per germline. The CDR3 runs to 17 residues. Trimming left V 1 base short and J 0 bases short, with 16 bases between. CDR3 bases: TGTGCCAGCAGCCAAGCTATCATCTTTGAGGGCTCCTACGAGCAGTACTTC. Translated: CASSQAIIFEGSYEQYF.

This clonotype turned up a few times. The chain is built from TRBV3-1 and TRBJ1-1; 8 nucleotides line up with TRBD1. This CDR3 comprises 16 residues. Germline loops: CDR1 LGHDT, CDR2 YNNKEL (reference sequence). V shed 4 bases, J shed 1 base, and the junction held 8 bases outside the gene matches. The CDR3 region has the DNA TGTGCCAGCAGCCTCAGGGCCGGGACAGGGAACACTGAAGCTTTCTTT. The encoded protein is CASSLRAGTGNTEAFF.

As concerns this clonotype: Since a much larger clone is just one base distant, this may be a read error. Since no conserved phenylalanine or tryptophan closes the CDR3, a read error is the likely cause. The chain joins TRBV20-1 to TRBJ2-2, with 10 bases lining up with TRBD1. Looked up from germline, CDR1 is DFQATT and CDR2 is SNEGSKA (reference sequence). This CDR3 has 17 residues. V shed 0 bases, J shed 4 bases, and the junction held 8 bases outside the gene matches. The CDR3 spells CSAREETGGVRTGELFL. As DNA, the CDR3 is TGCAGTGCTAGAGAAGAGACAGGGGGCGTACGCACCGGGGAGCTGTTTTTG.

This clonotype was detected ten times or more. The J gene is TRBJ2-5, the V gene TRBV29-1, with D uncertain. This CDR3 region has 12 residues. The V gene's germline CDR1 is SQVTM and CDR2 ANQGSEA. Trimming removed 7 bases at V and 2 bases at J, with 11 bases between. The CDR3 coding sequence is TGCAGCGGTAACGCGCAGCAAGAGACCCAGTACTTC. Translated, it gives CSGNAQQETQYF.

This clonotype was detected only a few times. This chain links TRBV13 with TRBJ2-5; 8 nucleotides align to TRBD2. Looked up from germline, CDR1 is PRHDT and CDR2 is FYEKMQ (reference sequence). Trimming at V came to 1 base and at J to 4 bases, leaving 11 bases not matched to a gene. The CDR3 contains 17 residues. CDR3 nucleotides: TGTGCCAGCAGCTTAGTTACGGGACTAGGTTCTGTAGAGACCCAGTACTTC. It yields the protein CASSLVTGLGSVETQYF.

A few counts support this clonotype. This chain joins TRBV7-2 and TRBJ2-5; TRBD2 might be the D (7 bases). This CDR3 is built from 18 residues. V was trimmed by 2 bases and J by 5 bases, leaving 24 bases between them. Germline CDR1 and CDR2: SGHTA and FQGNSA. CDR3: CASSLRLAETPRGETQYF. The CDR3 DNA follows: TGTGCCAGCAGCTTACGGCTAGCGGAAACTCCGAGGGGGGAGACCCAGTACTTC.

This rearrangement joins TRBV19 to TRBJ2-5, with 15 bases aligning to TRBD2. The CDR3 is 17 residues long. V lost 5 bases, J lost 3 bases, and 7 bases stayed unmatched. Germline V gives CDR1 LNHDA, CDR2 SQIVND (reference sequence). The DNA of the CDR3 is TGTGCCAGTAGTGTTGGGACTAGCGGGGGGTCTGAAGAGACCCAGTACTTC. It yields the protein CASSVGTSGGSEETQYF.

The table lists this clonotype with many counts. The rearrangement links TRBV12-3 or TRBV12-4 to TRBJ2-2; D remains unclear. The CDR3 totals 12 residues. Between the trimmed V and J ends, which lost 5 bases and 7 bases, there was a span of 8 bases. The DNA of the CDR3 is TGTGCCAGCAGTACGCCCAACGGGGAGCTGTTTTTT. This gives the protein CASSTPNGELFF.

This clonotype came up many times. The chain recombines TRBV27 with TRBJ2-5; possibly TRBD2 for D (6 bases). Germline CDR1 reads MNHEY; CDR2 reads SMNVEV (reference sequence). This CDR3 is built from 13 residues. Trimming pared 8 bases from V and 5 bases from J, leaving 15 bases between. The CDR3 coding sequence is TGTGCCAGCTCGACGGGAGAGTCTGAGACCCAGTACTTC. The encoded protein is CASSTGESETQYF.

This clonotype was counted ten times or more. The rearrangement uses TRBV28 and TRBJ1-5; no definite D call. Per the germline V gene, CDR1 is MDHEN and CDR2 is SYDVKM. V gave up 4 bases and J gave up 0 bases, with 13 bases separating them. This CDR3 has 16 residues. The DNA for the CDR3 is TGTGCCAGCAGTTCCCTTATGACTTATAGCAATCAGCCCCAGCATTTT. Its translation is CASSSLMTYSNQPQHF.

This clonotype was detected ten times or more. The chain joins TRBV28 to TRBJ1-1; TRBD1 matches 7 bases. CDR1 is MDHEN and CDR2 is SYDVKM in the germline V gene. There are 15 residues in the CDR3. Germline trimming cut 7 bases from V and 10 bases from J; bases unmatched to any gene: 18. DNA of the CDR3: TGTGCCAGCACCATGGGAGGACAGGAGGGGGAAGGAGCTTTCTTT. This encodes CASTMGGQEGEGAFF. Supplemented by reference TRBV28 and TRBJ1-1, the full variable domain reads DVKVTQSSRYLVKRTGEKVFLECVQDMDHENMFWYRQDPGLGLRLIYFSYDVKMKEKGDIPEGYSVSREKKERFSLILESASTNQTSMYLCASTMGGQEGEGAFFGQGTRLTVV.

This clonotype has a handful of counts. The rearrangement links TRBV19 to TRBJ1-5, with 7 bases lining up with TRBD1. This CDR3 comprises 16 residues. Germline V gene data show CDR1 as LNHDA and CDR2 as SQIVND (reference sequence). Trimming at V came to 9 bases and at J to 5 bases, leaving 16 bases not matched to a gene. The CDR3 here is CASGHGTESPYQPQHF. The CDR3 DNA reads TGTGCCAGCGGCCATGGGACAGAGTCACCTTATCAGCCCCAGCATTTT.

This clonotype was found many times. The V and J genes are TRBV6-1 and TRBJ1-2, with D hard to call. The germline V and J ends were trimmed by 2 bases and 8 bases, with 15 bases remaining between them. This CDR3 comprises 14 residues. Germline-derived CDR1 and CDR2 are MNHNS and SASEGT. CDR3 DNA: TGTGCCAGCAGTGAATTTACCTGGAAACAAGGCTACACCTTC. Encoded protein: CASSEFTWKQGYTF.

In this sample, this clonotype turned up once. The chain carries TRBV10-3 and TRBJ1-2; 9 bases match TRBD1. This CDR3 spans 13 amino acids. Trimming cost V 10 bases and J 5 bases; bases outside gene matches: 8. Per germline, CDR1 ENHRY and CDR2 SYGVKD. CDR3 nucleotide sequence: TGTGCCAGCGGGACAGGGAGGGGATATGGCTACACCTTC. Protein product: CASGTGRGYGYTF.

At least ten counts were recorded for this clonotype. This chain uses TRBV9 with TRBJ1-2, with 8 bases aligning to TRBD1. The CDR3 covers 16 residues. V gave up 0 bases and J gave up 2 bases; unmatched junction bases: 6. Germline lookup yields CDR1 SGDLS and CDR2 YYNGEE. The chain's CDR3 is CASSVALAGGNYGYTF. DNA for the CDR3: TGTGCCAGCAGCGTAGCTCTGGCAGGGGGCAACTATGGCTACACCTTC.

This clonotype has at least ten counts. The rearrangement links TRBV27 to TRBJ2-7, with 7 bases lining up with TRBD1. V dropped 8 bases and J dropped 1; count of bases not matched to a gene: 8. The CDR3 totals 14 residues. Germline assignment: CDR1 MNHEY and CDR2 SMNVEV (reference sequence). As DNA, the CDR3 is TGTGCCAGCGCGACAGGGCGTGTGTCCTACGAGCAGTACTTC. Protein: CASATGRVSYEQYF.

This clonotype showed up many times. This rearrangement joins TRBV20-1 to TRBJ2-3; 12 nucleotides line up with TRBD2. This CDR3 is built from 16 residues. Trimming cost V 2 bases and J 3 bases; bases outside gene matches: 6. Germline values: CDR1 DFQATT, CDR2 SNEGSKA (reference sequence). This CDR3 is CSARTLAGGDTDTQYF. The CDR3 bases are TGCAGTGCTAGAACGCTAGCGGGGGGGGATACAGATACGCAGTATTTT.

This clonotype came up many times. This chain uses TRBV5-1 with TRBJ2-5, with unresolved D. CDR1 is SGHRS and CDR2 is YFSETQ in the germline V gene. This CDR3 contains 16 residues. V lost 0 bases, J lost 0 bases, and 12 bases lay in between. The CDR3 spells CASSLVVAAYQETQYF. DNA of the CDR3: TGCGCCAGCAGCTTGGTGGTGGCGGCGTACCAAGAGACCCAGTACTTC. The full variable domain, rest sourced from reference TRBV5-1 and TRBJ2-5, is KAGVTQTPRYLIKTRGQQVTLSCSPISGHRSVSWYQQTPGQGLQFLFEYFSETQRNKGNFPGRFSGRQFSNSRSEMNVSTLELGDSALYLCASSLVVAAYQETQYFGPGTRLLVL.

The J gene is TRBJ2-5, the V gene TRBV10-3, with 10 bases aligning to TRBD2. The CDR3 length is 15 residues. The V gene's germline CDR1 is ENHRY and CDR2 SYGVKD. V was pared by 0 bases and J by 4 bases, with 2 bases of the junction left unmatched. The CDR3 coding sequence is TGTGCCATCAGTGAGTCTATAGCGGGAGGAGAGACCCAGTACTTC. It is translated as CAISESIAGGETQYF.

The sample holds one count of this clonotype. A junction end diverges from the germline sequence, so it may reflect a read error. The V call is TRBV5-1, the J call TRBJ1-1; D gene ambiguous. The CDR3 contains 11 residues. CDR1 and CDR2 (germline): SGHRS, YFSETQ. CDR3 residues: CANSENTEAFF. DNA of the CDR3: TGCGCCAACAGCGAAAACACTGAAGCTTTCTTT.

This clonotype was seen repeatedly, ten times or more. The J gene is TRBJ2-6, the V gene TRBV5-1; the D is unclear. Per the germline V gene, CDR1 is SGHRS and CDR2 is YFSETQ. V shed 5 bases and J shed 8 bases, with 8 bases lying between them. This CDR3 comprises 12 residues. In DNA, the CDR3 is TGCGCCAGCAGAGTCGGATCCAACGTCCTGACTTTC. As protein: CASRVGSNVLTF. The entire variable domain, with the rest obtained from reference TRBV5-1 and TRBJ2-6, is as follows: KAGVTQTPRYLIKTRGQQVTLSCSPISGHRSVSWYQQTPGQGLQFLFEYFSETQRNKGNFPGRFSGRQFSNSRSEMNVSTLELGDSALYLCASRVGSNVLTFGAGSRLTVL.

The table lists this clonotype with many counts. CDR3 amino acids: CASSGQRNNQPQHF. In nucleotides, the CDR3 is TGTGCCAGCAGTGGCCAGAGGAACAATCAGCCCCAGCATTTT. The V call is TRBV2, the J call TRBJ1-5, with D unresolved. The germline CDR1 and CDR2 sequences are SNHLY and FYNNEI. The V end lost 4 bases, the J end lost 3 bases, and 10 bases lay between the germline ends. The CDR3 contains 14 residues.

This clonotype was detected many times. This chain uses TRBV7-3 with TRBJ2-7, with 10 bases identical to TRBD1. Germline V gene sequence: CDR1 SGHTA, CDR2 FQGTGA. V shed 5 bases and J 3 bases; nucleotides not matched to a gene: 4. The CDR3 is 14 residues long. Written as DNA, the CDR3 is TGTGCCAGCAGCGCGACAGGGGGCCGCTACGAGCAGTACTTC. It is translated as CASSATGGRYEQYF.

This clonotype was seen many times. An end of the junction differs from the germline gene, which may be a read error. The chain carries TRBV6-5 and TRBJ2-7, with D possibly TRBD2 on 5 matching bases. The germline CDR1 and CDR2 sequences are MNHEY and SVGAGI. The CDR3 is made up of 12 amino acids. CDR3 sequence reads: CASSNSGYEQYF. The DNA for the CDR3 is TGTGCCAGCAGTAACTCGGGGTACGAGCAGTACTTC.

This clonotype was observed many times. V gene TRBV20-1 combines with J gene TRBJ1-5; D call uncertain. The CDR3 has 13 residues. Trimming pared 6 bases from V and 3 bases from J, leaving 12 bases between. Germline V gene data show CDR1 as DFQATT and CDR2 as SNEGSKA (reference sequence). As DNA, the CDR3 is TGCAGTGCGAAGGGCGGATTCAATCAGCCCCAGCATTTT. This codes for CSAKGGFNQPQHF.

Details on this clonotype: The junction does not match germline at one end; this may be a read error. The chain combines TRBV12-3 or TRBV12-4 with TRBJ2-5; TRBD2 aligns across 9 bases. The CDR3 runs 12 residues. This CDR3 is CASEAGGETQHF. The CDR3, as DNA: TGTGCCAGCGAGGCGGGAGGGGAGACCCAGCACTTC.

This clonotype has at least ten counts. The chain employs TRBV7-3 and TRBJ2-2; no firm D call. From germline, CDR1 is SGHTA and CDR2 FQGTGA. This CDR3 contains 12 residues. Trimming left V 5 bases short and J 7 bases short, with 8 bases between. In DNA form, the CDR3 reads TGTGCCAGCAGCGAAACATACGGGGAGCTGTTTTTT. It is translated as CASSETYGELFF.